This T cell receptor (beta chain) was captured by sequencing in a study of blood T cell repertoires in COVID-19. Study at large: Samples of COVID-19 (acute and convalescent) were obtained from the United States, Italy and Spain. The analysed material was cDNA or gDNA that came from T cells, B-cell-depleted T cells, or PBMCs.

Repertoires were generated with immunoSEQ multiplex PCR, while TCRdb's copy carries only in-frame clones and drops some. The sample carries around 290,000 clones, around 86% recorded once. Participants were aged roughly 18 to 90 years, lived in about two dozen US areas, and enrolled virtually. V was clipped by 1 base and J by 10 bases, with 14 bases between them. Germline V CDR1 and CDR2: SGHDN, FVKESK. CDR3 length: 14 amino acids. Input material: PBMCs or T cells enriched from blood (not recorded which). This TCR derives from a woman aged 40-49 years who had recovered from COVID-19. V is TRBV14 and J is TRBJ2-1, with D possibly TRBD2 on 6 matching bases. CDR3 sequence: CASSQARAGGEQFF. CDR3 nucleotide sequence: TGTGCCAGCAGCCAAGCTCGGGCAGGAGGGGAGCAGTTCTTC.